This T cell receptor beta chain was retrieved from a study of T cell responses to AZD1222 COVID-19 vaccine (dated by TCRdb to about 2021). Study-wide context: A total of around 240 trial participants underwent TCR sequencing, of whom some 200 had received two doses of AZD1222 and about 25 had received two doses of the MenACWY control vaccine. Trial participants were enrolled into age subgroups of 18-55, 56-69 and 70-plus years, which contained about 150, 27 and 61 TCR-sequenced participants, respectively. Beyond this particular receptor, the publication reports: After two AZD1222 doses, both the breadth and the depth of spike-specific TCRs were significantly higher than at day 0 and than in MenACWY recipients. In the small 56-69-year group, the increase in depth fell short of significance, most likely because of low power. Most participants were white British and females outnumbered males, and the authors suggested that clonal diversity may have been underestimated. Reportedly, almost half of the unique spike-specific TCRs recognized epitopes lying outside the regions that are mutated in the B.1.351 and B.1.1.7 variants. Conclusions about previously exposed vaccinees are limited, since just five to seven AZD1222 recipients were seropositive for SARS-CoV-2 at baseline. Because no day 14 peak-response samples were available, the repertoires could be characterized only after the peak T cell response. The whole spike protein was spanned by vaccine-associated CD4 TCRs, and dominant responses were seen in regions 160-218 and 743-854.

Including cysteine and phenylalanine, the CDR3 has 15 amino acids. The sequence is cut down to CDR3 DNA, 45 bases in frame from base 1. The V end gives up 6 bases and the J end 6 bases, leaving 6 bases in the junction not matched to a gene. The germline V gene gives CDR1 as KGHDR and CDR2 as SFDVKD. The sample's time point, from its label and the paper: about 28 days (+/-7) after the second vaccine dose. AZD1222 recipients with second doses at about 4 weeks or about 12 weeks were pooled, because spike-specific TCR depth and breadth did not differ between schedules. The vaccinee samples were drawn from two UK trials, COV001 and COV002, one of which was a single-blind randomized controlled phase 2/3 trial testing AZD1222 (ChAdOx1 nCoV-19) in healthy adults. For TCRbeta chain sequencing, PBMC samples from trial participants were taken at day 0 and at day 28 after the second dose. The CDR3 regions of human TCRbeta chains were analyzed by immunosequencing. The paper's data handling went like this. Repertoire TCRs were matched against a reference library of SARS-CoV-2-specific TCRs generated with the MIRA antigen-specificity platform. Breadth was defined as the fraction of unique TCRs that were SARS-CoV-2-associated, and depth was defined as the fraction of total T cells that were SARS-CoV-2-associated. Each spike-specific TCR was assigned to its reactive spike region and to a CD4 or CD8 class using the MIRA data. Log10-transformed breadth and depth values were compared by one-way ANOVA with Sidak's multiple comparisons tests. The clones in this table, taken by TCRdb from immuneACCESS, are in-frame only. Not every clone is retained; where verified, under half of the shortfall comes from an unresolved V gene, and the cause of the rest is unknown. The V and J calls and the clone size are those of that table, but D and trimming were determined from the DNA. The sample contains 110,000 or so clones, about 88% of them found a single time. The biggest ten clones account for 2.5% to 3.5% of the sample.

With regard to this clone: The specificity of this receptor is unknown. Per-nucleotide qualities are absent, and no much larger clonotype sits a single base away.

The rearrangement combines TRBV24-1 with TRBJ2-1; 11 central bases correspond to TRBD2. This TCR derives from an adult who received the AZD1222 COVID-19 vaccine. Sample: peripheral blood, taken 28 days after the second AZD1222 dose. The DNA is as follows: TGTGCCACCAGTCTAGGGACTAGCGGCCGCAATGAGCAGTTCTTC. Its amino acids are CATSLGTSGRNEQFF.